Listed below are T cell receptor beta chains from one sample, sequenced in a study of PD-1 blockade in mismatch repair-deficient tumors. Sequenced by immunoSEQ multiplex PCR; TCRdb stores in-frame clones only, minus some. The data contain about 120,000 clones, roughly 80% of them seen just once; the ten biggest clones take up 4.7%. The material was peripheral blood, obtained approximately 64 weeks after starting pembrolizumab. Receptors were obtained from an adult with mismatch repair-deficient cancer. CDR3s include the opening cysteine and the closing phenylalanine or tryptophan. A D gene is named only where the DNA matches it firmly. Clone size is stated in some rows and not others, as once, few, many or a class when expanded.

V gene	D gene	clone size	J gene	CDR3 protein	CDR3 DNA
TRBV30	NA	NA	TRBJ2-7	CAWSDFGNEQYF	TGTGCCTGGAGTGACTTCGGGAACGAGCAGTACTTC
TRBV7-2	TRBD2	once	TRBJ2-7	CASTLAESTYEQYF	TGTGCCAGCACCCTAGCGGAATCCACCTACGAGCAGTACTTC
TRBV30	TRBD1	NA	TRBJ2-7	CAWKRPGGTGAYEQYF	TGTGCCTGGAAAAGGCCCGGGGGGACAGGGGCCTACGAGCAGTACTTC
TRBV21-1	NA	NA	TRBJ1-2	CASSRKDRGRPWCTF	TGTGCCAGCAGCAGGAAAGACAGGGGGCGCCCCTGGTGCACCTTC
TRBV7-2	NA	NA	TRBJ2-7	CASSLSHSYEQYF	TGTGCCAGCAGCTTAAGTCACTCCTACGAGCAGTACTTC
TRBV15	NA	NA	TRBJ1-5	CATSRDALNQPQHF	TGTGCCACCAGCAGAGATGCGCTCAATCAGCCCCAGCATTTT
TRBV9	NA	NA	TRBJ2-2	CASSISGVPGELFF	TGTGCCAGCAGCATATCGGGAGTCCCCGGGGAGCTGTTTTTT
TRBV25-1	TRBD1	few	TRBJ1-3	CASRSQQGAGNTIYF	TGTGCCAGCAGGTCACAACAGGGGGCGGGAAACACCATATATTTT
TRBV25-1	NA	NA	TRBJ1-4	CASSERAGMEKLFF	TGTGCCAGCAGTGAACGGGCAGGGATGGAAAAACTGTTTTTT
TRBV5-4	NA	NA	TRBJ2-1	CASSLQTGQTNNEQFF	TGTGCCAGCAGCTTACAGACGGGTCAAACAAACAATGAGCAGTTCTTC
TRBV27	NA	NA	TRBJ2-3	CASSPGNTQYF	TGTGCCAGCAGCCCCGGAAATACGCAGTATTTT
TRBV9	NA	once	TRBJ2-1	CASSVAPYTRLNEQFF	TGTGCCAGCAGCGTAGCCCCTTATACTAGACTCAATGAGCAGTTCTTC
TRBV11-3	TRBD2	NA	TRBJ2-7	CASSPTSGAHYEQYF	TGTGCCAGCAGCCCGACTAGCGGGGCCCACTACGAGCAGTACTTC
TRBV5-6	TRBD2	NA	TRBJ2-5	CASRRRLAGAQETQYF	TGTGCCAGCAGAAGACGACTAGCGGGAGCTCAAGAGACCCAGTACTTC
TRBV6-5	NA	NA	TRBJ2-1	CASSYGGGPLNEQFF	TGTGCCAGCAGTTACGGAGGGGGCCCACTCAATGAGCAGTTCTTC
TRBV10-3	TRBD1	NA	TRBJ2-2	CAIKGTGDTGELFF	TGTGCCATCAAAGGGACAGGGGACACCGGGGAGCTGTTTTTT
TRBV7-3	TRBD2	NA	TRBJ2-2	CASSLLAGIGSGELFF	TGTGCCAGCAGCTTGTTAGCGGGAATAGGATCCGGGGAGCTGTTTTTT
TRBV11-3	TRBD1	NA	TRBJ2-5	CASSLRDSIVSSTQYF	TGTGCCAGCAGCTTAAGGGACAGTATAGTCAGCTCGACCCAGTACTTC
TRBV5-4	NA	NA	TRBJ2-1	CASSSGGAGQSYNEQFF	TGTGCCAGCAGCTCGGGTGGAGCGGGCCAGTCCTACAATGAGCAGTTCTTC
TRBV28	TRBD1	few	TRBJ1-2	CASSLGTGGGRGGYTF	TGTGCCAGCAGCTTAGGGACAGGGGGCGGCCGGGGTGGCTACACCTTC
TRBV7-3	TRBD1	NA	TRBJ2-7	CASSLRDRVGTYEQYF	TGTGCCAGCAGCTTAAGGGACAGGGTGGGAACCTACGAGCAGTACTTC
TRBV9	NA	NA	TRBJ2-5	CASSGVSWGIGETQYF	TGTGCCAGCAGCGGGGTTTCTTGGGGGATCGGGGAGACCCAGTACTTC
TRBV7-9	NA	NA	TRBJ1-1	CASSYGVPRNTEAFF	TGTGCCAGCAGCTACGGAGTTCCGAGAAACACTGAAGCTTTCTTT
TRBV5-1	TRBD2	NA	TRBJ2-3	CASSLEGRGRADTQYF	TGCGCCAGCAGCTTGGAAGGTCGCGGGAGGGCAGATACGCAGTATTTT
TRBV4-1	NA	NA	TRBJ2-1	CASSQDGGGLAYNEQFF	TGCGCCAGCAGCCAAGATGGAGGGGGGCTAGCCTACAATGAGCAGTTCTTC
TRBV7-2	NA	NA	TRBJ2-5	CASSLANLGVETQYF	TGTGCCAGCAGCTTAGCAAATTTGGGGGTGGAGACCCAGTACTTC
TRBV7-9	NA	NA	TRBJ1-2	CASSEDSFYGYTF	TGTGCCAGCAGCGAGGACAGCTTCTATGGCTACACCTTC
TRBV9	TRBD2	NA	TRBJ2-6	CASSVVASGSRGANVLTF	TGTGCCAGCAGCGTAGTGGCTAGCGGGAGTCGAGGGGCCAACGTCCTGACTTTC
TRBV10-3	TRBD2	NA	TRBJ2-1	CAISESGGRAAYEQFF	TGTGCCATCAGTGAGTCTGGCGGGAGGGCCGCTTATGAGCAGTTCTTC
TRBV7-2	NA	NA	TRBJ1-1	CASSLQGNTEAFF	TGTGCCAGCAGCTTACAGGGGAACACTGAAGCTTTCTTT
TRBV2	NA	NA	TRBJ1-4	CASGGNREDTREKLFF	TGTGCCAGCGGGGGAAATAGGGAGGACACGCGGGAAAAACTGTTTTTT